Detailed here is one T cell receptor beta chain. These data originate in a study of blood T cell repertoires in COVID-19. The wider study: Both acute and convalescent COVID-19 samples were obtained from the United States, Italy and Spain. T cells, B-cell-depleted T cells, or PBMCs provided the cDNA or gDNA that served as material.

Method: immunoSEQ multiplex PCR; TCRdb's copy keeps in-frame clones and lacks some. The sample includes about 140,000 clones, about 80% of them seen just once. Sequencing was carried out using peripheral blood. The clonotype was recovered from a woman between 55 and 75 years old with acute or convalescent COVID-19.

The chain's CDR3 is CASSATVQPQHF. The CDR3 DNA follows: TGTGCCAGCAGTGCCACAGTCCAGCCCCAGCATTTT. The chain has TRBV2 and TRBJ1-5; D not certain. Per the germline V gene, CDR1 is SNHLY and CDR2 is FYNNEI. V lost 4 bases, J lost 7 bases, and 8 bases lay in between. CDR3 size: 12 residues.